The source of this T cell receptor (beta chain) is a study of shared clonotypes between healthy human individuals. The overall study: A couple of women and three men aged 18 to 49 made up the donors.

This clone showed up just once. Its antigen is not identified. Germline V gives CDR1 MDHEN, CDR2 SYDVKM. CDR3 length: 13 amino acids. V dropped 4 bases and J dropped 5 bases, with 12 bases sitting between them. Study-wide points: Unshared clonotypes carried lower generation probabilities than those common to all four donors.

Sequencing was at deep level. It was across several immunoSEQ plates that each subset's genomic DNA was evenly split. Sequencing used immunoSEQ multiplex PCR; TCRdb keeps in-frame clones, though not all of them. Of fewer than 850,000 clones in the sample, 90% were seen once. The clonotype comes from a man aged 18 to 30 in good health. Some clones in this sample may be carry-over from other donors' samples. Sequenced sample: memory CD8+ T cells from PBMCs. This sample's subset: CD45RO+ cells pooled with CCR7-negative TemRA cells. The chain has TRBV28 and TRBJ2-7, with D possibly TRBD1 on 5 matching bases. CDR3 sequence (DNA): TGTGCCAGCAGTTCCAGGGCTGTCAACGAGCAGTACTTC. Its translation: CASSSRAVNEQYF. The entire variable domain, with the rest obtained from reference TRBV28 and TRBJ2-7, is as follows: DVKVTQSSRYLVKRTGEKVFLECVQDMDHENMFWYRQDPGLGLRLIYFSYDVKMKEKGDIPEGYSVSREKKERFSLILESASTNQTSMYLCASSSRAVNEQYFGPGTRLTVT.